The text below deals with one T cell receptor beta chain. What antigen it recognizes has not been identified. No base qualities exist here, and no much larger clone lies one base off it. Healthy HIV-negative adults with no recently reported acute infections or vaccinations were included as donors. Only Caucasian adults living in Nashville, Tennessee, USA were represented among the donors. CD4+ T cells were enriched by magnetic negative selection; naive cells were then positively selected on CD45RA, and the negative fraction formed the memory subset. After blood collection by leukapheresis, PBMCs were isolated using Ficoll-Histopaque density gradient centrifugation and then cryopreserved in the vapor phase of liquid nitrogen. Purity and quantity of every magnetically sorted T cell population were checked by analytical flow cytometry. Each sorted fraction had its genomic DNA isolated and then quantified by UV absorbance on a Nanodrop 2000c.

The data originate from a study of shared clonotypes between healthy human individuals (TCRdb year 2020). Regarding the study in general: Two women and a few men aged 18 to 49 years were included in the cohort. For each donor, three plates each were used for CD4 naive and CD4 memory, two plates were used for CD8 naive, and one plate was used for CD8 memory. The study deeply sequenced blood TCR repertoires of five healthy adults to estimate repertoire size and the extent of clonotype sharing between individuals. Different laboratories and diverse techniques were used to prepare libraries and sequence TCR repertoires, to increase sequencing depth and limit assay-specific biases. Per donor, leukapheresis produced somewhere between about 0.8 and 9 billion PBMCs.

TCR CDR3 regions were amplified from genomic DNA by multiplex PCR using the deep immunoSEQ assay. Extracted genomic DNA from each cell subset was spread evenly across all wells of several immunoSEQ 96-well plates, with each plate serving as a replicate. Each replicate PCR for sorted subsets received 150 to 250 ng genomic DNA, equal to about 30,000 T cell genomes. The purified libraries were quantified using a Qubit 3.0 fluorometer, sized with a Bioanalyzer 2100, and then quantified again using the KAPA Library Quantification kit. A separate single-read 150-cycle Illumina NextSeq 550 flow cell was used to sequence each immunoSEQ 96-well plate. Per the original workflow: Because the immunoSEQ output included only junctional sequences and no quality scores, the filtering could not be the same as the filtering used for full-length reads. To assign V/J genes and CDR3, sequences were annotated against IMGT germline references using PyIR, a Python wrapper for IgBLAST v1.9. Reads were removed for weak V/J assignments (E-value above 1e-6), missing CDR3, stop codons, out-of-frame junctions, or ambiguous translated residues. V3J clonotypes were defined as sequences sharing the same inferred V gene, J gene, and CDR3 amino acid sequence. To compute the percentage overlap between repertoires, the number of shared unique clonotypes was divided by the size of the smaller repertoire. Three approaches were used to assess repertoire richness: RTK rarefaction, the Chao1 estimator, and Recon v2.1 estimates of unobserved clonotypes. For all TCRbeta clonotypes obtained by the gDNA method from a few donors, generation probabilities were computed with OLGA. Imported from immuneACCESS, the table was reduced by TCRdb to in-frame sequences with V and J called. These copies leave out some clones; in studies compared against another copy, an unresolved V gene accounts for under half, and the cause of the remainder is not known. V and J calls and clone size are copied from that table; D and trimming were computed from the DNA. A total of around 2,000,000 clones appear in this sample, over 85% of them only once. The ten most abundant clones make up roughly 0.13% of the sample.

The CDR3 starts with the cysteine, ends with the phenylalanine, and has 13 residues. The retained sequence is limited to the CDR3, 39 bases, with the frame set at the first base. The germline V gene (reference sequence) specifies GTSNPN as CDR1 and SVGIG as CDR2. The V and J ends are trimmed by 3 bases and 5 bases, leaving 13 bases between them. The research as a whole found: Pairwise subsampling led to the expectation that sequencing depth would affect the degree of clonotype sharing among donors. Because the study included a small number of donors, the genetic and exposure-history diversity represented was limited. Even with the large sequencing depth, rarefaction of the sorted-subset datasets indicated that sequencing was incomplete. Roughly 5% of naive CD4, more than 3% of naive CD8, approximately 2.2% of memory CD4, and more than 0.35% of memory CD8 clonotypes were shared across a few donors. Clonotypes shared by all four sorted-subset donors showed higher generation probabilities than non-shared clonotypes. Estimated clonotype richness was generally larger for naive than for memory subsets. Sampling was limited to blood, and TCR repertoires in tissue likely differ from TCR repertoires in blood.

The chain is made from TRBV30 and TRBJ1-2; tentative D gene TRBD1, with 5 bases matching. The sequencing sample was made of naive CD4+ T cells sorted from blood. This specimen's cell subset or site label, per the study, means: CD45RA+ positively selected. The source is a man aged 18-30 years in good health. Here is the DNA: TGTGCCTGGAGCCTTCGGGGGGATTATGGCTACACCTTC. Its coded protein is CAWSLRGDYGYTF. Reference TRBV30 and TRBJ1-2 genes cover what lies past the CDR3, so the full variable domain is SQTIHQWPATLVQPVGSPLSLECTVEGTSNPNLYWYRQAAGRGLQLLFYSVGIGQISSEVPQNLSASRPQDRQFILSSKKLLLSDSGFYLCAWSLRGDYGYTFGSGTRLTVV.